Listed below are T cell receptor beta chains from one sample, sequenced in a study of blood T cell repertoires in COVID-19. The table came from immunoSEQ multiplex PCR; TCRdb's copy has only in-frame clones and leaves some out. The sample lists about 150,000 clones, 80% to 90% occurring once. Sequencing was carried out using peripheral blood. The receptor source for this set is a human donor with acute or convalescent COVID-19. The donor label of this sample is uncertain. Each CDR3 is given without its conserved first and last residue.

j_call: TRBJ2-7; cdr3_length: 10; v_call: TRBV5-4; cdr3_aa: ASSATGYEQY
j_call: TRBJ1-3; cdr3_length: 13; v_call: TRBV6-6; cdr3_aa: ASSYSVSSGNTIY
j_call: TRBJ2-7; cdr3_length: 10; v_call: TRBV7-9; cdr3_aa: ASTVAGYEQY
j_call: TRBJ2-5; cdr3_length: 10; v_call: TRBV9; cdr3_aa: ASSAQQETQY
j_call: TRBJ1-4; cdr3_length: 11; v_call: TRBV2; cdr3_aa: ASAGGVGEKLF
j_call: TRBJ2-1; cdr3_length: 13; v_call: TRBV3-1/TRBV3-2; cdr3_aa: ASSQDGRGRGQVL
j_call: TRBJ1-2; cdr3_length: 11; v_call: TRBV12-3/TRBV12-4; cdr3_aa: ASSLQQGGGYT
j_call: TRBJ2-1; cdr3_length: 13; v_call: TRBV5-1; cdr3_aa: ASSLDGGPYNEQF
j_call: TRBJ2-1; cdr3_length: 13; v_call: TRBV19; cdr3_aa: ATDNVAGVASEQF
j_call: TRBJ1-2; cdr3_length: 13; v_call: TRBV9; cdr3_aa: ASSVQAETNYGYT
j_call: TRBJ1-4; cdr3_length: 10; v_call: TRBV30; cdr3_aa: AWRFVDEKLF
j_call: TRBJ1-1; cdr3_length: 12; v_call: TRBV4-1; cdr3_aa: ASSQWTGNTEAF
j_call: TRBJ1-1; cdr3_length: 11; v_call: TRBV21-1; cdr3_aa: ASSKKRNTEAF
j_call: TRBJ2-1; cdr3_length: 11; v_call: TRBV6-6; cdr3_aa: ASSTTGDNEQF
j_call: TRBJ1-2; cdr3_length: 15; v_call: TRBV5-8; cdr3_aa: ASTLGQGTQRGYGYT
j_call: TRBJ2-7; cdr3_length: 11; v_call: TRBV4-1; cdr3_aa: ASSQRVPYEQY
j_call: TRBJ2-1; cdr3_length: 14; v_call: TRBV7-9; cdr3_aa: ASSLLWDRGHFKQF
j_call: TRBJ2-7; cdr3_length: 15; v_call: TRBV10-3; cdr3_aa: AISANDGLGSSYEQY
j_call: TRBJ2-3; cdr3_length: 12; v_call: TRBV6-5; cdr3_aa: ASTRAGFTDTQY
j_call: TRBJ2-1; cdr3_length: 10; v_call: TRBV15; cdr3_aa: ATGTTLNEQF
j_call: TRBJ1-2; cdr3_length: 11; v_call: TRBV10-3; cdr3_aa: AIARQGEDGYT
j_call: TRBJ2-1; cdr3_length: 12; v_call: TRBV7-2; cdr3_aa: ASSPPFSYNEQF
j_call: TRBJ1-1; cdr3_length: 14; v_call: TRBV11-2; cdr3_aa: ASSLVGRGGYTEAF
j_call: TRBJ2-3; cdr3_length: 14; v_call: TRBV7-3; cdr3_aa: ASSLRGQGPPDTQY
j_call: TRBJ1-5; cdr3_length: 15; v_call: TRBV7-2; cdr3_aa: ASSLTGGGHSNQPQH
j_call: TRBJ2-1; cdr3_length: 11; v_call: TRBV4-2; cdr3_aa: ASSQGFGGEQF
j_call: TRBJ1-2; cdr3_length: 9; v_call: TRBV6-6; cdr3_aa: ASSLLYGYT
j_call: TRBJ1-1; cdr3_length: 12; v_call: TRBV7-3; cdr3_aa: ASRPGSENTEAF
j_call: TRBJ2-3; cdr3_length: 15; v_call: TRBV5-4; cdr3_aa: ASSRGTSGSSADTQY
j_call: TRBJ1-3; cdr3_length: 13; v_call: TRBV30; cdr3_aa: AWSVRGEFGNTIY
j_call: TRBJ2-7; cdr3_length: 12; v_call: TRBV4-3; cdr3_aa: ASSPRRGAHEQY
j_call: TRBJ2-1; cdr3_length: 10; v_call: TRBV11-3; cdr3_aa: ASSLTDNEQF
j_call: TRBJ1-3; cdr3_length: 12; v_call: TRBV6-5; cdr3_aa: ASSPGTGRNTIY
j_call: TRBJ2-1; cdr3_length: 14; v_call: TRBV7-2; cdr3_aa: ASSPGLAGVVHEQF
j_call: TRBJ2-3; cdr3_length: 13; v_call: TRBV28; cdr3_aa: ASSLTAGNTDTQY
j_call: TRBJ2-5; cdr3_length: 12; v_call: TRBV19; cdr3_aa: ASHTTGQEETQY
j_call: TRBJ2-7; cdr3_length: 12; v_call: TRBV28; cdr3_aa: ASSLGTGFYEQY
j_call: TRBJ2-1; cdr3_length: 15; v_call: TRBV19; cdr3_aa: ASSPTRLAGAPNEQF
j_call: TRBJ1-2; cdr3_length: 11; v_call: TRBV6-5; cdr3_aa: ATKSGTGFGYT
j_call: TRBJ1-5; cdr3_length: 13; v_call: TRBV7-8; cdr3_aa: ASSLDRGSNQPQH
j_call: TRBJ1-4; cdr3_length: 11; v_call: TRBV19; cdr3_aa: ASTGQGNEKLF
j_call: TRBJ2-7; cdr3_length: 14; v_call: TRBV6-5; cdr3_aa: ASSYPVGGPYYEQY
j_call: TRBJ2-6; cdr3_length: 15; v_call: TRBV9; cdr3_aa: ASSVGLAGAGANVLT
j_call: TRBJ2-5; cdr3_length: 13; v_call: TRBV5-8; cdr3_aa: ASSFQGTGGETQY